The 18 T cell receptor beta chains presented below share a single source sample, sequenced in a study of blood T cell repertoires in COVID-19. Only in-frame clones appear in the TCRdb table, and some are missing; sequencing was by immunoSEQ multiplex PCR. The data hold about 190,000 clones, with approximately 79% observed a single time. The sequencing input was PBMCs or T cells enriched from blood (not recorded which). These receptors were taken from a woman aged 55-70 years with acute COVID-19.

V is TRBV7-6 and J is TRBJ1-6; 12 nucleotides align to TRBD1. This CDR3 contains 17 residues. Germline CDR1 SGHVS, CDR2 FNYEAQ. V lost 1 base and J lost 9; bases outside the gene matches: 7. The CDR3 loop is CASSLEARDRGRSPLHF. In DNA form, the CDR3 reads TGTGCCAGCAGCTTAGAGGCCCGGGACAGGGGGCGTTCACCCCTCCACTTT.

The chain has TRBV18 and TRBJ2-2, with 12 bases identical to TRBD1. Losses at the gene ends were 10 bases for V and 4 bases for J; bases not matched to a gene: 13. The germline CDR1 and CDR2 sequences are KGHSH and LQKENI. The CDR3 sequence is 17 residues long. CDR3 in DNA: TGTGCCACCGCCCCCCCCGGGACAGGGGGCGTCACCGGGGAGCTGTTTTTT. Translating it yields CATAPPGTGGVTGELFF.

The chain joins TRBV4-1 to TRBJ1-1, with TRBD1 identical over 8 bases. The CDR3 consists of 15 residues. V was clipped by 3 bases and J by 2 bases; unmatched bases: 5. The V gene's germline CDR1 is MGHRA and CDR2 YSYEKL. The DNA of the CDR3 is TGCGCCAGCAGCCATCCCGGGACAGGAAACACTGAAGCTTTCTTT. Residues: CASSHPGTGNTEAFF.

V is TRBV28 and J is TRBJ2-7, with TRBD1 as a possible D gene (6 bases). V was cut by 6 bases and J by 0 bases, with 18 bases left in between. The CDR3 spans 16 residues. Germline lookup yields CDR1 MDHEN and CDR2 SYDVKM. Here the CDR3 DNA reads TGTGCCAGCAGGCCATCGGGACACAAAAGCTCCTACGAGCAGTACGTC. Translation gives CASRPSGHKSSYEQYV.

The chain combines TRBV7-9 with TRBJ2-2; D remains unclear. This CDR3 is 18 amino acids long. Trimming shortened V by 1 base and J by 1 base, and 16 bases separated the two germline ends. The germline V gene encodes CDR1 SEHNR and CDR2 FQNEAQ (reference sequence). In nucleotides, the CDR3 is TGTGCCAGCAGCTTAGGTTGGAGCACGAATAGGAACACCGGGGAGCTGTTTTTT. Protein product: CASSLGWSTNRNTGELFF.

This chain connects TRBV10-3 to TRBJ2-5, with 12 bases that match TRBD1. The CDR3 length is 17 residues. V shed 2 bases and J 5 bases; nucleotides not matched to a gene: 9. CDR1 is ENHRY and CDR2 is SYGVKD in the germline V gene. The CDR3 protein is CAISEHTGTGGRETQYF. The CDR3 DNA reads TGTGCCATCAGTGAGCACACCGGGACAGGGGGCAGGGAGACCCAGTACTTC.

V is TRBV7-7 and J is TRBJ2-2; 9 nucleotides match TRBD1. The V segment lost 3 bases and the J segment 4 bases; nucleotides outside the gene matches: 6. Germline V gene lookup returns CDR1 SSHAT and CDR2 FNYEAQ (reference sequence). This CDR3 is 16 amino acids long. The CDR3 DNA is TGTGCCAGCAGCTTTGGGACAGGGTCGGGCACCGGGGAGCTGTTTTTT. Translated, it gives CASSFGTGSGTGELFF.

This clone was seen once. The rearrangement links TRBV5-1 to TRBJ1-1; D is possibly TRBD1 (5 bases). Germline lookup yields CDR1 SGHRS and CDR2 YFSETQ. Trimming took 5 bases from V and 3 from J, leaving 11 bases between them. The CDR3 contains 13 residues. In DNA, the CDR3 is TGCGCCAGCAGAGATCCGGGGGACACTGAAGCTTTCTTT. Translated, it gives CASRDPGDTEAFF.

The chain combines TRBV21-1 with TRBJ2-2; TRBD2 reflects the table's D call only, with no check against the DNA. TRBV21-1 is labeled a pseudogene. This CDR3 is 16 amino acids long. The CDR3 nucleotides are TGTGCCAGCAGCCGTAGCGGGCTATCGAACACCGGGGAGCTGTTTTTT. This sequence encodes CASSRSGLSNTGELFF.

The genes are TRBV30 and TRBJ2-2, with a weak D call TRBD2 (5 bases). V dropped 1 base and J dropped 6 bases, with 9 bases sitting between them. This CDR3 has 13 amino acids. Germline CDR1 GTSNPN, CDR2 SVGIG (reference sequence). This CDR3 reads CAWSAGYAGELFF. The DNA for the CDR3 is TGTGCCTGGAGTGCGGGGTACGCCGGGGAGCTGTTTTTT.

The chain joins TRBV27 to TRBJ2-3; TRBD2 matches 8 bases. Germline loops: CDR1 MNHEY, CDR2 SMNVEV (reference sequence). The V and J ends lost 10 bases and 4 bases, in that order; junction bases with no gene match: 16. The CDR3 runs 16 residues. The CDR3 bases are TGTGCCACCTGCCCATTCGTCGGGGGGGCAGCAGATACGCAGTATTTT. It specifies CATCPFVGGAADTQYF.

The table lists this clone with many counts. The V gene is TRBV6-5, the J gene TRBJ1-2; D possibly corresponds to TRBD1 (5 bases). The V gene's germline CDR1 is MNHEY and CDR2 SVGAGI. V dropped 4 bases and J dropped 4 bases, with 10 bases sitting between them. CDR3 length: 13 amino acids. Here the CDR3 DNA reads TGTGCCAGCAGTTTTACAGGTTCCTATGGCTACACCTTC. Amino acid sequence: CASSFTGSYGYTF.

This clone appeared once. The chain links TRBV5-6 to TRBJ2-5; 9 bases agree with TRBD1. From germline, CDR1 is SGHDT and CDR2 YYEEEE. Trimming removed 4 bases from V and 6 bases from J; junction bases left unmatched: 13. This CDR3 contains 16 residues. Here the CDR3 reads CASSPFGQGSEKTQYF. CDR3 coding DNA: TGTGCCAGCAGCCCATTCGGACAGGGGAGCGAGAAGACCCAGTACTTC.

The V gene is TRBV4-3, the J gene TRBJ1-1; D is possibly TRBD1 (6 bases). V shed 6 bases and J shed 4 bases, with 18 bases lying between them. The CDR3 is 15 residues long. Germline assignment: CDR1 LGHNA and CDR2 YSLEER. The CDR3 region is CASRLNRAPTTEAFF. The DNA for the CDR3 is TGCGCCAGCAGACTAAACAGGGCCCCGACCACTGAAGCTTTCTTT.

CDR3: CSASGQGIGDTQYF. In DNA, the CDR3 is TGCAGCGCCTCCGGACAGGGTATAGGAGATACGCAGTATTTT. The chain carries TRBV29-1 and TRBJ2-3, with 8 bases that match TRBD1. This CDR3 spans 14 amino acids. Germline CDR1 is SQVTM and CDR2 is ANQGSEA. V dropped 7 bases and J dropped 5; count of bases not matched to a gene: 11.

Here the CDR3 reads CATSDRAGRLETQYF. Here the CDR3 DNA reads TGTGCCACCAGTGATAGGGCAGGGCGGCTAGAGACCCAGTACTTC. V is TRBV24-1 and J is TRBJ2-5, with TRBD1 as a possible D gene (5 bases). The germline CDR1 and CDR2 sequences are KGHDR and SFDVKD. V gave up 3 bases and J gave up 4 bases, with 14 bases separating them. CDR3 size: 15 residues.

The chain carries TRBV2 and TRBJ2-7; D may be TRBD1 (6 bases). Per the germline V gene, CDR1 is SNHLY and CDR2 is FYNNEI. The ends were cut back, 6 bases at V and 6 bases at J, with 9 bases in the middle. The CDR3 is made up of 11 amino acids. CDR3 nucleotide sequence: TGTGCCAGCAGGGGGGCGGGCGAGCAGTACTTC. Protein product: CASRGAGEQYF. Full variable domain (missing parts from reference TRBV2 and TRBJ2-7): EPEVTQTPSHQVTQMGQEVILRCVPISNHLYFYWYRQILGQKVEFLVSFYNNEISEKSEIFDDQFSVERPDGSNFTLKIRSTKLEDSAMYFCASRGAGEQYFGPGTRLTVT.

The chain recombines TRBV13 with TRBJ2-7; 8 bases agree with TRBD1. Germline CDR1 PRHDT, CDR2 FYEKMQ (reference sequence). J was trimmed by 0 bases and V by 2 bases; bases with no gene match: 3. The CDR3 contains 15 residues. CDR3 loop: CASSLQGASSYEQYF. Here the CDR3 DNA reads TGTGCCAGCAGCTTACAGGGGGCTAGCTCCTACGAGCAGTACTTC. Full variable domain (missing parts from reference TRBV13 and TRBJ2-7): AAGVIQSPRHLIKEKRETATLKCYPIPRHDTVYWYQQGPGQDPQFLISFYEKMQSDKGSIPDRFSAQQFSDYHSELNMSSLELGDSALYFCASSLQGASSYEQYFGPGTRLTVT.